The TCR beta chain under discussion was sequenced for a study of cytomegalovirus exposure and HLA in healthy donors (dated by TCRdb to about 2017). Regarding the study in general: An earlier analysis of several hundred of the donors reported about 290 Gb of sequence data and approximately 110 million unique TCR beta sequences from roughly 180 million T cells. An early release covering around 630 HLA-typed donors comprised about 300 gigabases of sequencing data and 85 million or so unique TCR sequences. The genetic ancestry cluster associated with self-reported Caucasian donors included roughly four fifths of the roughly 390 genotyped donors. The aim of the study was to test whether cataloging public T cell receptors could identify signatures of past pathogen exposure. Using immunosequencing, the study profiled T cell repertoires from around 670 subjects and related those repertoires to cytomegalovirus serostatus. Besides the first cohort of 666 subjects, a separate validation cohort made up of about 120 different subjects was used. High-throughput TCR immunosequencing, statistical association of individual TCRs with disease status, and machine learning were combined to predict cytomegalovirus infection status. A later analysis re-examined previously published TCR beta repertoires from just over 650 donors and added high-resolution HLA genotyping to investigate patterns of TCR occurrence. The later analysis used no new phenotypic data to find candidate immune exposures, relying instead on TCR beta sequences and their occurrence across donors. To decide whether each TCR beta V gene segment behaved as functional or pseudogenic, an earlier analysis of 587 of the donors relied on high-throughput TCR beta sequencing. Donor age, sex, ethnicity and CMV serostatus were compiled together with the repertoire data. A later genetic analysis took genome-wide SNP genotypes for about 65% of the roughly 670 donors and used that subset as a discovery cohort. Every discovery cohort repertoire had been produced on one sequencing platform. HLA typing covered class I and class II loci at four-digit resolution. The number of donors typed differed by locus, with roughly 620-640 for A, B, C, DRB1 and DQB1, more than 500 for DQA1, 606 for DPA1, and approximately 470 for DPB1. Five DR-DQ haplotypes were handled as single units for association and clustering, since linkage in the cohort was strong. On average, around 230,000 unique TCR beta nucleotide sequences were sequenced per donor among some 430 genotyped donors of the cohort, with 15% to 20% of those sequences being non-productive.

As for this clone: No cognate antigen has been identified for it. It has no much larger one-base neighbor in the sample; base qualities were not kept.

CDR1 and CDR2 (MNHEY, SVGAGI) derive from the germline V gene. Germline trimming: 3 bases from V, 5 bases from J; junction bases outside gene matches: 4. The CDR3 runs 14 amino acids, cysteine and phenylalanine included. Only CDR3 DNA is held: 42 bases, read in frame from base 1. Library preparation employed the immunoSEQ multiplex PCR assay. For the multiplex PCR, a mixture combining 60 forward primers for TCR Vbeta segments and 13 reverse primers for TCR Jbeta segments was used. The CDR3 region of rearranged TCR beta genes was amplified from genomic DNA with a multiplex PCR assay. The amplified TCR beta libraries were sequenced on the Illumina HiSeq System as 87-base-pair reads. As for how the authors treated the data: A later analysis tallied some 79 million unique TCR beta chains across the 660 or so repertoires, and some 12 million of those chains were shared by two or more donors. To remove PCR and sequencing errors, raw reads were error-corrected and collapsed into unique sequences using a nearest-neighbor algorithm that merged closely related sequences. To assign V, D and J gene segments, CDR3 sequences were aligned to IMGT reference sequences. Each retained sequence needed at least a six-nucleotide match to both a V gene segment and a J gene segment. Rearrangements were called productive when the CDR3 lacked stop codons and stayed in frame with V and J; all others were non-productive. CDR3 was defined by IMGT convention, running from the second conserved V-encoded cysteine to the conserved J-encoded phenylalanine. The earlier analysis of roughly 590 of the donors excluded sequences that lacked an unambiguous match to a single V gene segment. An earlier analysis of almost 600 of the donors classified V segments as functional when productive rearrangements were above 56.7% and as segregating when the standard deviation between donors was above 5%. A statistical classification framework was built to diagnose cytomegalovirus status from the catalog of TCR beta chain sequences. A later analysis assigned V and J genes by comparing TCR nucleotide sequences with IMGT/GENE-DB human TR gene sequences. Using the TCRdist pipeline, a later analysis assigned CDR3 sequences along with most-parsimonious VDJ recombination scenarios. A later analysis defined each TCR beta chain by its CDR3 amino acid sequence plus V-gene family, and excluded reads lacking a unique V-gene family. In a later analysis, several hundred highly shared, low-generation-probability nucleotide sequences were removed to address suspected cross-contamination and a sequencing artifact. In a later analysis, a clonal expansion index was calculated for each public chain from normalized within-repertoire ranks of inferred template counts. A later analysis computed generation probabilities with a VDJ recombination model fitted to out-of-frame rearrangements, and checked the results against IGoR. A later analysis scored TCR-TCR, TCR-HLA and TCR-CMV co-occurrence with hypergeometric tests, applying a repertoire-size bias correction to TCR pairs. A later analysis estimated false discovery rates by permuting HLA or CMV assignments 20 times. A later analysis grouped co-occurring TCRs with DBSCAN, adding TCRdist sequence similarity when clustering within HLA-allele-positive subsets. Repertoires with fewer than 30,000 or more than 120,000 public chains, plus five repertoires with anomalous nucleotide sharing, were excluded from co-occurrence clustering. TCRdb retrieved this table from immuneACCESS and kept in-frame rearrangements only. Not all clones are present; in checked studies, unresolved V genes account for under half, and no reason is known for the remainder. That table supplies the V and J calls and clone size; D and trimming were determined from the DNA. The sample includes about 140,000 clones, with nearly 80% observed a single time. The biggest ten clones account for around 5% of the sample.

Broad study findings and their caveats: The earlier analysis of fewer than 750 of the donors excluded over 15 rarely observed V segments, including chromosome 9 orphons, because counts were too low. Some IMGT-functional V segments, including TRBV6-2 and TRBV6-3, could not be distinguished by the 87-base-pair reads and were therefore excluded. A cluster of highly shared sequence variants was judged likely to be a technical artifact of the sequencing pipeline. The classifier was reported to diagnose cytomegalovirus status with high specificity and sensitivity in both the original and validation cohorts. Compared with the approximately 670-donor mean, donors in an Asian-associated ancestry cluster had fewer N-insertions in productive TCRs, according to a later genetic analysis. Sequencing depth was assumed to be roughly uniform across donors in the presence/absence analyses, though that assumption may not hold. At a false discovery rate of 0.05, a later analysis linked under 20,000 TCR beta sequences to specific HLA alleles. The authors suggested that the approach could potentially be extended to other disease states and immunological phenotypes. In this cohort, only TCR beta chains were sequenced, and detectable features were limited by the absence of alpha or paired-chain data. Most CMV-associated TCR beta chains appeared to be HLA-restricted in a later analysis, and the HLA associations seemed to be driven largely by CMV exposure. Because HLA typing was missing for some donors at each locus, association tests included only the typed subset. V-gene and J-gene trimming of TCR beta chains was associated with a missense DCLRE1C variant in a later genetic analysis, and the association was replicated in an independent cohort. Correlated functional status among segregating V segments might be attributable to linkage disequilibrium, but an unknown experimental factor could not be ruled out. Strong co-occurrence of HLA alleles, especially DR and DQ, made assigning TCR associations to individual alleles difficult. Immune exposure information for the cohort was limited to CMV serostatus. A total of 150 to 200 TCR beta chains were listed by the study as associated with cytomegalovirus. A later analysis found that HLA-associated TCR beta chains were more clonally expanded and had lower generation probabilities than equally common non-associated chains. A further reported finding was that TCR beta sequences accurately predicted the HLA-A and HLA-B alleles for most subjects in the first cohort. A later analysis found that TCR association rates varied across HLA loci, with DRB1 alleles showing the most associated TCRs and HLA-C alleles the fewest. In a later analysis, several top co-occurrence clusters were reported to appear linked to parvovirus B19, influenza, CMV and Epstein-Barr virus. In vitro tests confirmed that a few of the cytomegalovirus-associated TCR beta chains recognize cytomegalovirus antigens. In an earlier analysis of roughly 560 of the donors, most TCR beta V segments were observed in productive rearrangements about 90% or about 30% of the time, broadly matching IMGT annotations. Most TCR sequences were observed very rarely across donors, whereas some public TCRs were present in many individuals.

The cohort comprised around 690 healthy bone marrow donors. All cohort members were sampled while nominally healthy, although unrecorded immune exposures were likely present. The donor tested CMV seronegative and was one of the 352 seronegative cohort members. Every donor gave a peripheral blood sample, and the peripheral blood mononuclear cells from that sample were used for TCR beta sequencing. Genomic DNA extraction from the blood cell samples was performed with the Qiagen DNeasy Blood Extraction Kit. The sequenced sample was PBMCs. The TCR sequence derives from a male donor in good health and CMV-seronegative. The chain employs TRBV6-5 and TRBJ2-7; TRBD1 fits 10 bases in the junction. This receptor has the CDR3 CASSYETGGHEQYF. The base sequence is TGTGCCAGCAGTTATGAGACAGGGGGCCACGAGCAGTACTTC.